This T cell receptor (beta chain) was observed in a study of technical replicates of blood from a handful of donors. The repertoire was sequenced with immunoSEQ multiplex PCR; TCRdb's copy has only in-frame clones and lacks some. The table has around 80,000 clones, more than 95% seen once; the top ten hold approximately 0.15%. Source material: T cells isolated from PBMCs. The receptor's source is a human donor in good health.

The CDR3 is CASSFLSDYGYTF. For the CDR3, the DNA is TGTGCCAGCAGCTTTCTATCCGACTATGGCTACACCTTC. This chain connects TRBV5-4 to TRBJ1-2; D call uncertain. The CDR3 consists of 13 residues. V shed 2 bases and J shed 3 bases, with 8 bases lying between them. Germline values: CDR1 SGHNT, CDR2 YYREEE (reference sequence).